The 6 T cell receptor beta chains presented below share a single source sample, sequenced in a study of T cell repertoires in cytomegalovirus infection. TCRdb independently ran MiXCR on the reads; one entry per CDR3 protein. Among 200,000 to 250,000 distinct CDR3 sequences listed, 22% were seen once. The sample comprised CD8+ T cells from PBMCs. Every receptor here comes from a human donor in good health (CMV status not recorded). Some clones in this sample may be carry-over from other donors' samples.

This chain links TRBV28 with TRBJ1-1; a weak D match, TRBD1 (6 bases). Deletions cut 5 bases from V and 0 bases from J, with 13 bases between. Germline lookup yields CDR1 MDHEN and CDR2 SYDVKM. This CDR3 region has 15 residues. In DNA form, the CDR3 reads TGTGCCAGCAGTCCCGGGACAAGCATGAACACTGAAGCTTTCTTT. This translates into CASSPGTSMNTEAFF.

This clonotype was seen at least ten times. The CDR3 DNA follows: TGTGCCAGTTGGGTGGGACAGGGATATACTGAAGCTTTCTTT. Its protein is CASWVGQGYTEAFF. The chain combines TRBV7-8 with TRBJ1-1; 9 nucleotides match TRBD1. The CDR3 has 14 residues. The V and J ends lost 9 bases and 5 bases, in that order; junction bases with no gene match: 10. Germline V gene data show CDR1 as SGHVS and CDR2 as FQNEAQ.

The rearrangement links TRBV3-1 to TRBJ2-1; D ambiguous. This CDR3 is built from 13 residues. The ends were cut back, 7 bases at V and 0 bases at J, with 7 bases in the middle. Germline values: CDR1 LGHDT, CDR2 YNNKEL (reference sequence). CDR3 bases: TGTGCCAGCAAATCGAGCTCCTACAATGAGCAGTTCTTC. It codes for CASKSSSYNEQFF.

J is TRBJ2-1 and V is TRBV3-1; 10 nucleotides match TRBD2. This CDR3 region has 18 residues. The trim removed 0 bases at V and 5 bases at J, leaving 10 bases unmatched. CDR1 LGHDT and CDR2 YNNKEL come from the germline V gene (reference sequence). CDR3 region: CASSQEGSLAGDHNEQFF. Here the CDR3 DNA reads TGTGCCAGCAGCCAAGAGGGCTCCCTAGCGGGGGACCACAATGAGCAGTTCTTC.

The sample holds many counts of this clonotype. The chain has TRBV10-3 and TRBJ1-1; a possible D gene is TRBD1 (6 bases). The CDR3 sequence is 15 residues long. Per germline, CDR1 ENHRY and CDR2 SYGVKD. The V and J ends lost 3 bases and 2 bases respectively, with 13 bases between them. CDR3 coding DNA: TGTGCCATCAGTGATGCCGGGACAATAAACACTGAAGCTTTCTTT. Amino acid sequence: CAISDAGTINTEAFF.

This clonotype was seen more than once but under ten times. The chain recombines TRBV4-2 with TRBJ2-5, with 7 bases lining up with TRBD1. CDR1 is LGHNA and CDR2 is YNFKEQ in the germline V gene. This CDR3 has 15 residues. J gave up 2 bases and V 4 bases, and 7 bases lay outside the gene matches. CDR3 DNA: TGTGCCAGCAGCCTCCACCCGGGACAGCAAGAGACCCAGTACTTC. The encoded protein is CASSLHPGQQETQYF.